This TCR beta chain originates from a study of T-cell memory formation after mild COVID-19. The V and J ends lost 5 bases and 0 bases, in that order; junction bases with no gene match: 4. This CDR3 is 13 amino acids long. CDR1 and CDR2 (germline): SQVTM, ANQGSEA. TCRdb fed the 5' RACE reads into MiXCR, producing one record per CDR3 protein. The repertoire holds around 450,000 distinct CDR3 sequences, with 20% to 25% as singletons. This clonotype was observed a few times. This chain joins TRBV29-1 and TRBJ2-7; TRBD1 matches 7 bases. The source material was PBMCs or a T cell subset sorted from them (not recorded which). The source of this sequence is an adult woman who had mild COVID-19 (a few samples of this study predate the infection). Cell type and time point are not known. The CDR3 reads CSVTGTVSYEQYF. As DNA, the CDR3 is TGCAGCGTTACCGGGACAGTCTCCTACGAGCAGTACTTC.